One sample yielded the 32 T cell receptor beta chains listed below, sequenced in a study of cytomegalovirus exposure and HLA in healthy donors. Assay: immunoSEQ multiplex PCR; the TCRdb copy retains only in-frame clones and omits some. The sample comprises more than 85,000 clones, more than 85% of which are singletons, and approximately 4% rests with the top ten. Sequenced input: PBMCs. These receptors were taken from a woman younger than 35 in good health and CMV-seropositive.

The chain carries TRBV30 and TRBJ2-2; 9 nucleotides agree with TRBD2. With 0 bases clipped from V and 7 bases from J, the junction kept 3 bases outside the gene matches. This CDR3 contains 14 residues. Germline CDR1 reads GTSNPN; CDR2 reads SVGIG (reference sequence). The CDR3: CAWSVRREGGELFF. CDR3 DNA sequence: TGTGCCTGGAGTGTAAGGCGGGAGGGCGGGGAGCTGTTTTTT. Full variable domain (rest looked up from reference TRBV30 and TRBJ2-2): SQTIHQWPATLVQPVGSPLSLECTVEGTSNPNLYWYRQAAGRGLQLLFYSVGIGQISSEVPQNLSASRPQDRQFILSSKKLLLSDSGFYLCAWSVRREGGELFFGEGSRLTVL.

The rearrangement uses TRBV25-1 and TRBJ2-3; 9 bases align to TRBD2. With V trimmed by 3 bases and J by 2 bases, 6 bases remained unmatched. The CDR3 contains 16 residues. The germline V gene encodes CDR1 MGHDK and CDR2 SYGVNS. Here the CDR3 DNA reads TGTGCCAGCAGTGACTTAGCGGGGGACTTCACAGATACGCAGTATTTT. Its protein product is CASSDLAGDFTDTQYF.

This chain connects TRBV11-2 to TRBJ2-7, with unresolved D. Trimming removed 2 bases at V and 3 bases at J, with 14 bases between. This CDR3 contains 15 residues. The germline gives CDR1 SGHAT, CDR2 FQNNGV. The CDR3 here is CASSLFIGQDYEQYF. In DNA, the CDR3 is TGTGCCAGCAGCTTATTTATTGGGCAGGACTACGAGCAGTACTTC.

This chain uses TRBV5-1 with TRBJ2-7, with D perhaps matching TRBD1 (5 bases). V dropped 0 bases and J dropped 2 bases, with 15 bases sitting between them. Per germline, CDR1 SGHRS and CDR2 YFSETQ. The CDR3 runs 16 residues. CDR3 in amino acids: CASSLGLRQTTYEQYF. The CDR3 DNA is TGCGCCAGCAGCTTGGGCCTGCGACAGACAACCTACGAGCAGTACTTC. Drawing the rest from reference TRBV5-1 and TRBJ2-7, the complete variable domain is KAGVTQTPRYLIKTRGQQVTLSCSPISGHRSVSWYQQTPGQGLQFLFEYFSETQRNKGNFPGRFSGRQFSNSRSEMNVSTLELGDSALYLCASSLGLRQTTYEQYFGPGTRLTVT.

J is TRBJ2-7 and V is TRBV7-8; D might be TRBD2 (6 bases). Trimming cost V 3 bases and J 1 base, with 16 bases left between them. Germline assignment: CDR1 SGHVS and CDR2 FQNEAQ. This CDR3 contains 16 residues. The chain's CDR3 is CASSFPGLTSSYEQYF. The CDR3 DNA follows: TGTGCCAGCAGCTTCCCGGGACTTACCTCTTCCTACGAGCAGTACTTC.

This chain uses TRBV14 with TRBJ2-7; 7 bases agree with TRBD1. CDR3 size: 14 residues. V lost 6 bases, J lost 9 bases, and 14 bases stayed unmatched. Per germline, CDR1 SGHDN and CDR2 FVKESK. CDR3 DNA: TGTGCCAGCAGTCTCCCGGGACAGCTAGGCGTGCAGTACTTC. Protein: CASSLPGQLGVQYF.

This clone has just a few counts. V gene TRBV7-9 combines with J gene TRBJ2-7; TRBD1 might be the D (6 bases). Germline values: CDR1 SEHNR, CDR2 FQNEAQ (reference sequence). The CDR3 runs to 13 residues. Trimming removed 5 bases from V and 4 bases from J, with 12 bases in between. The chain's CDR3 is CASSPGARYEQYF. Here the CDR3 DNA reads TGTGCCAGCAGCCCAGGGGCGCGGTACGAGCAGTACTTC.

The chain carries TRBV5-1 and TRBJ2-1; D is unresolved. The CDR3 runs 15 residues. V was shortened by 4 bases and J by 0 bases, with 11 bases between the two germline ends. Germline CDR1 and CDR2: SGHRS and YFSETQ. The CDR3 sequence is CASSQTRSSYNEQFF. The CDR3, as DNA: TGCGCCAGCAGCCAAACACGGAGCTCCTACAATGAGCAGTTCTTC. The variable domain in full, completed from reference TRBV5-1 and TRBJ2-1, reads KAGVTQTPRYLIKTRGQQVTLSCSPISGHRSVSWYQQTPGQGLQFLFEYFSETQRNKGNFPGRFSGRQFSNSRSEMNVSTLELGDSALYLCASSQTRSSYNEQFFGPGTRLTVL.

This clone was detected only a few times. V gene TRBV19 combines with J gene TRBJ2-2, with D unresolved. Trimming pared 3 bases from V and 2 bases from J, leaving 4 bases between. The germline gives CDR1 LNHDA, CDR2 SQIVND (reference sequence). The length of the CDR3 is 13 residues. CDR3 sequence: CASSIKNTGELFF. The DNA of the CDR3 is TGTGCCAGTAGTATCAAAAACACCGGGGAGCTGTTTTTT.

The chain uses TRBV18 and TRBJ2-7; 9 positions agree with TRBD1. The CDR3 extends over 16 amino acids. Germline loops: CDR1 KGHSH, CDR2 LQKENI. J gave up 7 bases and V 3 bases, and 13 bases lay outside the gene matches. The DNA of the CDR3 is TGTGCCAGCTCACCGTCCTCTCCGGGACAGGGAGAAGAGCAGTACTTC. It specifies CASSPSSPGQGEEQYF.

This rearrangement joins TRBV10-3 to TRBJ2-1; D is possibly TRBD2 (6 bases). Germline V gives CDR1 ENHRY, CDR2 SYGVKD. CDR3 size: 15 residues. V lost 6 bases, J lost 0 bases, and 12 bases lay in between. As DNA, the CDR3 is TGTGCCATCAGGATCCGGGACTCCTCCTACAATGAGCAGTTCTTC. It translates to CAIRIRDSSYNEQFF.

CDR3 region: CAASEREAHEQYF. The CDR3 DNA sequence: TGTGCCGCCTCGGAGCGGGAGGCCCACGAGCAGTACTTC. The genes are TRBV6-5 and TRBJ2-7; 9 nucleotides line up with TRBD2. The J segment lost 5 bases and the V segment lost 11 bases, leaving 10 bases of the junction unmatched. CDR1 and CDR2 (germline): MNHEY, SVGAGI. The CDR3 spans 13 residues.

This rearrangement joins TRBV4-1 to TRBJ2-1, with D perhaps TRBD2 (5 bases). The CDR3 runs 15 residues. Trimming cost V 3 bases and J 4 bases, with 13 bases left between them. CDR1 is MGHRA and CDR2 is YSYEKL in the germline V gene. Here the CDR3 reads CASSHDKGVYNEQFF. The CDR3 bases are TGCGCCAGCAGCCACGATAAGGGAGTGTACAATGAGCAGTTCTTC.

The rearrangement uses TRBV5-4 and TRBJ1-2; possibly TRBD1 for D (6 bases). The V gene's germline CDR1 is SGHNT and CDR2 YYREEE (reference sequence). This CDR3 comprises 15 residues. Trimming pared 0 bases from V and 6 bases from J, leaving 15 bases between. CDR3 sequence (DNA): TGTGCCAGCAGCTTGGATTGGGGGCGGAGGAATGGCTACACCTTC. Amino acid sequence: CASSLDWGRRNGYTF.

The genes are TRBV5-6 and TRBJ2-5, with 10 bases lining up with TRBD1. Trimming took 0 bases from V and 4 from J; bases not matched to a gene: 3. Germline values: CDR1 SGHDT, CDR2 YYEEEE. This CDR3 has 15 amino acids. The CDR3: CASSLEGQGLETQYF. The CDR3 DNA is TGTGCCAGCAGCTTGGAGGGACAGGGGTTAGAGACCCAGTACTTC.

The rearrangement uses TRBV28 and TRBJ2-7; D might be TRBD2 (6 bases). Germline CDR1 MDHEN, CDR2 SYDVKM. The CDR3 spans 13 residues. The V gene lost 4 bases and the J gene lost 0 bases, with 7 bases spanning the gap. The chain's CDR3 is CASSSRDSYEQYF. CDR3 bases: TGTGCCAGCAGTTCGCGGGACTCCTACGAGCAGTACTTC. Complete variable domain (other parts from reference TRBV28 and TRBJ2-7): DVKVTQSSRYLVKRTGEKVFLECVQDMDHENMFWYRQDPGLGLRLIYFSYDVKMKEKGDIPEGYSVSREKKERFSLILESASTNQTSMYLCASSSRDSYEQYFGPGTRLTVT.

This chain uses TRBV5-1 with TRBJ2-7; 10 nucleotides agree with TRBD2. Germline trimming cut 4 bases from V and 1 base from J; bases unmatched to any gene: 5. Germline lookup yields CDR1 SGHRS and CDR2 YFSETQ. This CDR3 is 15 amino acids long. The CDR3 nucleotides are TGCGCCAGCAGCGGGGGTAGCGGGAGGTCCTACGAGCAGTACTTC. Its protein is CASSGGSGRSYEQYF.

This chain connects TRBV27 to TRBJ2-1; TRBD1 aligns across 8 bases. Germline V gene sequence: CDR1 MNHEY, CDR2 SMNVEV (reference sequence). The CDR3 extends over 15 amino acids. Germline trimming cut 6 bases from V and 4 bases from J; bases unmatched to any gene: 8. The CDR3 DNA reads TGTGCCAGCAGGAGGGAGACAGGGGTTTACAATGAGCAGTTCTTC. Translated: CASRRETGVYNEQFF.

J is TRBJ2-6 and V is TRBV27; a weak D match, TRBD2 (5 bases). V lost 7 bases to trimming and J lost 0 bases, with 19 bases between them. CDR1 is MNHEY, CDR2 SMNVEV, per germline (reference sequence). The CDR3 has 18 residues. The CDR3: CASISRYAGHSGANVLTF. As DNA, the CDR3 is TGTGCCAGCATCTCCCGTTACGCGGGTCACTCTGGGGCCAACGTCCTGACTTTC.

V and J are TRBV29-1 and TRBJ2-3; 7 bases line up with TRBD1. V was pared by 7 bases and J by 3 bases, with 4 bases of the junction left unmatched. The CDR3 sequence is 12 residues long. The V gene's germline CDR1 is SQVTM and CDR2 ANQGSEA. The CDR3 nucleotides are TGCAGCGGGCGACAGGGTACAGATACGCAGTATTTT. It encodes CSGRQGTDTQYF.

The V gene is TRBV9, the J gene TRBJ2-3, with 7 bases lining up with TRBD2. V was clipped by 0 bases and J by 11 bases; unmatched bases: 12. This CDR3 has 15 residues. The germline V gene has CDR1 SGDLS and CDR2 YYNGEE. The CDR3: CASSVAFGAREVQYF. In nucleotides, the CDR3 is TGTGCCAGCAGCGTAGCTTTCGGGGCACGGGAGGTGCAGTATTTT.

This chain links TRBV27 with TRBJ2-7; 8 bases map to TRBD1. This CDR3 comprises 14 residues. V was pared by 5 bases and J by 3 bases, with 6 bases of the junction left unmatched. Per germline, CDR1 MNHEY and CDR2 SMNVEV (reference sequence). The chain's CDR3 is CASSPPGTGYEQYF. The CDR3 nucleotides read TGTGCCAGCAGTCCCCCCGGGACAGGCTACGAGCAGTACTTC.

CDR3 DNA sequence: TGCGCCAGCAGCTTGGGGTCGGGGGGCACAGATACGCAGTATTTT. Its translation: CASSLGSGGTDTQYF. The genes are TRBV5-1 and TRBJ2-3, with D possibly matching TRBD2 (6 bases). From germline, CDR1 is SGHRS and CDR2 YFSETQ. This CDR3 is 15 amino acids long. Trimming removed 0 bases at V and 1 base at J, with 9 bases between.

The gene calls are TRBV7-9 and TRBJ2-2, with 14 bases fitting TRBD2. CDR1 SEHNR and CDR2 FQNEAQ come from the germline V gene (reference sequence). J lost 6 bases, V lost 4 bases, and 7 bases had no gene match. The CDR3 has 17 amino acids. The CDR3 is CASSSDRLAGGAGELFF. The CDR3 nucleotides are TGTGCCAGCAGCTCGGACAGACTAGCGGGAGGGGCCGGGGAGCTGTTTTTT. The full variable domain, in which reference TRBV7-9 and TRBJ2-2 provide the parts outside the CDR3, is DTGVSQNPRHKITKRGQNVTFRCDPISEHNRLYWYRQTLGQGPEFLTYFQNEAQLEKSRLLSDRFSAERPKGSFSTLEIQRTEQGDSAMYLCASSSDRLAGGAGELFFGEGSRLTVL.

V gene TRBV6-5 combines with J gene TRBJ1-1; tentative D call: TRBD1 (5 bases). V lost 3 bases, J lost 0 bases, and 11 bases lay in between. The germline CDR1 and CDR2 sequences are MNHEY and SVGAGI. This CDR3 spans 15 amino acids. This chain's CDR3 is CASSYAGNLNTEAFF. In DNA form, the CDR3 reads TGTGCCAGCAGTTATGCAGGGAACCTGAACACTGAAGCTTTCTTT.

This clone was found once. The chain employs TRBV5-8 and TRBJ1-5, with 12 positions matching TRBD1. This CDR3 comprises 15 residues. V shed 3 bases, J shed 6 bases, and the junction held 4 bases outside the gene matches. Germline values: CDR1 SGHTS, CDR2 YDEGEE. The CDR3 sequence is CASSWGQGAGQPQHF. CDR3 bases: TGTGCCAGCAGCTGGGGACAGGGGGCTGGTCAGCCCCAGCATTTT.

The V and J genes are TRBV11-2 and TRBJ1-4, with unresolved D. Between the trimmed V and J ends, which lost 6 bases and 6 bases, there was a span of 14 bases. Germline V CDR1 and CDR2: SGHAT, FQNNGV. The CDR3 is 14 amino acids. CDR3 nucleotides: TGTGCCAGCAGTCCGGCGGGAGGATATGAAAAACTGTTTTTT. As protein: CASSPAGGYEKLFF.

V and J are TRBV5-4 and TRBJ2-7, with 16 positions matching TRBD2. CDR3 size: 15 residues. Germline assignment: CDR1 SGHNT and CDR2 YYREEE (reference sequence). Trimming at V came to 3 bases and at J to 6 bases, leaving 3 bases not matched to a gene. CDR3 bases: TGTGCCAGCAGCTCGGGACTAGCGGGAGGGATCGAGCAGTACTTC. Translated: CASSSGLAGGIEQYF.

This rearrangement joins TRBV11-2 to TRBJ2-1; TRBD1 agrees at 7 bases. The CDR3 totals 15 residues. CDR1 is SGHAT, CDR2 FQNNGV, per germline. Trimming took 5 bases from V and 7 from J; bases not matched to a gene: 11. CDR3 DNA: TGTGCCAGCAGCCCCGTTAGGGGGCGCGGAAATGAGCAGTTCTTC. Translating gives CASSPVRGRGNEQFF.

The V call is TRBV11-2, the J call TRBJ1-1; 7 positions match TRBD1. The length of the CDR3 is 15 residues. V shed 5 bases, J shed 4 bases, and the junction held 10 bases outside the gene matches. Per germline, CDR1 SGHAT and CDR2 FQNNGV. The CDR3 coding sequence is TGTGCCAGCAGCGTTATGAACAGGGGTCTCACTGAAGCTTTCTTT. Translated, it gives CASSVMNRGLTEAFF.

The chain couples TRBV11-3 to TRBJ2-7; 7 bases match TRBD1. Trimming at V came to 2 bases and at J to 2 bases, leaving 6 bases not matched to a gene. The CDR3 covers 15 residues. Germline CDR1 reads SGHNT; CDR2 reads YENEEA. The CDR3 region is CASSLRGLPPYEQYF. The DNA for the CDR3 is TGTGCCAGCAGCTTAAGGGGGCTCCCGCCCTACGAGCAGTACTTC.

V and J are TRBV14 and TRBJ2-2; D not certain. Trimming left V 7 bases short and J 5 bases short, with 11 bases between. The CDR3 has 13 amino acids. CDR1 and CDR2 from the germline V gene are SGHDN and FVKESK. The chain's CDR3 is CASNPRATGELFF. As DNA, the CDR3 is TGTGCCAGCAATCCTAGAGCGACCGGGGAGCTGTTTTTT.